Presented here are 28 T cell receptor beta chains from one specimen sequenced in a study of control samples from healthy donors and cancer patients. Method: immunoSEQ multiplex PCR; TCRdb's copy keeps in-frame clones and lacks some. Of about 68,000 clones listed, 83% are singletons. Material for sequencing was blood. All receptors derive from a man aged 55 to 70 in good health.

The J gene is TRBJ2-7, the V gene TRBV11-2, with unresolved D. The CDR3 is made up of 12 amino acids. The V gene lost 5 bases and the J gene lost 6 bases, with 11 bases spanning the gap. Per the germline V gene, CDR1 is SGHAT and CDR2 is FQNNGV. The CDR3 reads CASSPRPAEQYF. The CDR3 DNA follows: TGTGCCAGCAGCCCCAGGCCCGCCGAGCAGTACTTC.

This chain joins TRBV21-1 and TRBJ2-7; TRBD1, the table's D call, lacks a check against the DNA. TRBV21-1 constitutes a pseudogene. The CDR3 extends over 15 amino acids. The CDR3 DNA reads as TGTGCCAGCAGCAGCTTGCGGCAGGGTGTCCACGAGCAGTACTTC. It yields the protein CASSSLRQGVHEQYF.

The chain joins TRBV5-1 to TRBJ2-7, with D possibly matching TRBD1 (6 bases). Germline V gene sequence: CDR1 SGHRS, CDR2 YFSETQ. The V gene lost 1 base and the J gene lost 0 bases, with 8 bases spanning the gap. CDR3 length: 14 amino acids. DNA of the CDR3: TGCGCCAGCAGCTTGATGACAGGCTCCTACGAGCAGTACTTC. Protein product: CASSLMTGSYEQYF.

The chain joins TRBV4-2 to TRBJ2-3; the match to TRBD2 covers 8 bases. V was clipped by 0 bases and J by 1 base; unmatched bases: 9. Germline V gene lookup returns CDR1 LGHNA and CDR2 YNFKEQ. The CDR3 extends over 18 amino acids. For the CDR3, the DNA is TGTGCCAGCAGCCAAGATCGCCGGGAGGGCCTTTGCACAGATACGCAGTATTTT. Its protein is CASSQDRREGLCTDTQYF.

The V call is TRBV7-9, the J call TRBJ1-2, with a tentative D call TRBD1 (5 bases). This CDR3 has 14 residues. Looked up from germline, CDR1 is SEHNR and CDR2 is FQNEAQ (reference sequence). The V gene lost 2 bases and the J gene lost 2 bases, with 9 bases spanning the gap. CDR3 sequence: CASSLTTANYGYTF. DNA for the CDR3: TGTGCCAGCAGCTTAACGACAGCCAACTATGGCTACACCTTC.

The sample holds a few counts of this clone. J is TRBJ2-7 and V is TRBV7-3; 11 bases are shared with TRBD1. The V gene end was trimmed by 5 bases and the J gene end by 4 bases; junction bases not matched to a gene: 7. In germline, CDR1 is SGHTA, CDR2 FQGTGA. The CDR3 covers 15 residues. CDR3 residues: CASSVSGTGGYEQYF. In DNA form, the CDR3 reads TGTGCCAGCAGCGTATCCGGGACAGGGGGATACGAGCAGTACTTC. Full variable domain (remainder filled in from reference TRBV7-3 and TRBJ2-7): GAGVSQTPSNKVTEKGKYVELRCDPISGHTALYWYRQSLGQGPEFLIYFQGTGAADDSGLPNDRFFAVRPEGSVSTLKIQRTERGDSAVYLCASSVSGTGGYEQYFGPGTRLTVT.

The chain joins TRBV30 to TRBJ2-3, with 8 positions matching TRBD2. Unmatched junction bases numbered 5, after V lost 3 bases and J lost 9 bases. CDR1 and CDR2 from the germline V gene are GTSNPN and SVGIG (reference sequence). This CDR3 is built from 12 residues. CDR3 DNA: TGTGCCTGGAGAATCCCGGGGGGGACGCAGTATTTT. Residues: CAWRIPGGTQYF.

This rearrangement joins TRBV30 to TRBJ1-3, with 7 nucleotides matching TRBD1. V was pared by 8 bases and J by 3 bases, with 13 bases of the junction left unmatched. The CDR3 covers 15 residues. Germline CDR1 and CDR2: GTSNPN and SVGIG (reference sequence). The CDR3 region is CARYSTGADGNTIYF. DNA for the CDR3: TGTGCCCGGTACTCCACAGGGGCCGATGGAAACACCATATATTTT. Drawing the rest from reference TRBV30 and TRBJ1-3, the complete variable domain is SQTIHQWPATLVQPVGSPLSLECTVEGTSNPNLYWYRQAAGRGLQLLFYSVGIGQISSEVPQNLSASRPQDRQFILSSKKLLLSDSGFYLCARYSTGADGNTIYFGEGSWLTVV.

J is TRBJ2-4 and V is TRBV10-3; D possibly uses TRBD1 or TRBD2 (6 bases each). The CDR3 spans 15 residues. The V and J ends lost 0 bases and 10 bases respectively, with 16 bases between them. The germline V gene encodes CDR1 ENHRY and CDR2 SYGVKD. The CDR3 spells CAISESTARGTIQYF. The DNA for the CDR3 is TGTGCCATCAGTGAGTCGACGGCGAGGGGGACTATTCAGTACTTC.

CDR3 sequence: CAQQGRPGGPQHF. For the CDR3, the DNA is TGTGCCCAGCAGGGGCGGCCGGGGGGGCCCCAGCATTTT. The chain has TRBV6-6 and TRBJ1-5; possibly TRBD1 for D (6 bases). Per germline, CDR1 MNHNY and CDR2 SVGAGI (reference sequence). Trimming left V 11 bases short and J 9 bases short, with 20 bases between. The CDR3 totals 13 residues.

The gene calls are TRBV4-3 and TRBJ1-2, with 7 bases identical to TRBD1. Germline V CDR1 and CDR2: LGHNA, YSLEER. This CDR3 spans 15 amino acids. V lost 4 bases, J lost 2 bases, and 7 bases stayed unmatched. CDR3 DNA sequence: TGCGCCAGCAGCCCCGCCGGGACAGAGAACTATGGCTACACCTTC. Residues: CASSPAGTENYGYTF.

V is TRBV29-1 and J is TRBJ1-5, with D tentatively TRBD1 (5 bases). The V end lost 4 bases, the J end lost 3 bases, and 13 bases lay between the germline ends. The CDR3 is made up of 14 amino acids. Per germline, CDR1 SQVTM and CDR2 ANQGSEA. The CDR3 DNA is TGCAGCGTTGGTAACCCAGGGATCAATCAGCCCCAGCATTTT. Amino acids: CSVGNPGINQPQHF. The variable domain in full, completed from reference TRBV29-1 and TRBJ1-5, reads SAVISQKPSRDICQRGTSLTIQCQVDSQVTMMFWYRQQPGQSLTLIATANQGSEATYESGFVIDKFPISRPNLTFSTLTVSNMSPEDSSIYLCSVGNPGINQPQHFGDGTRLSIL.

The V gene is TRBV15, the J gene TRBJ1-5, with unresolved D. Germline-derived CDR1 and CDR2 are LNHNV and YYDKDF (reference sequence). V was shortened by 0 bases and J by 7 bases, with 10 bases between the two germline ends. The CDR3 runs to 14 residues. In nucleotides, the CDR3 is TGTGCCACCAGCAGAGATCGGGTAGGGCAGCCCCAGCATTTT. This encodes CATSRDRVGQPQHF.

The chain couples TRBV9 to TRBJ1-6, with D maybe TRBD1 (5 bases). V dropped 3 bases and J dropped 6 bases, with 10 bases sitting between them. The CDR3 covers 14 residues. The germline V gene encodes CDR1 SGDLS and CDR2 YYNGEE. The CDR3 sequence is CASSAGAINSPLHF. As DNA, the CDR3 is TGTGCCAGCAGCGCCGGGGCTATTAATTCACCCCTCCACTTT.

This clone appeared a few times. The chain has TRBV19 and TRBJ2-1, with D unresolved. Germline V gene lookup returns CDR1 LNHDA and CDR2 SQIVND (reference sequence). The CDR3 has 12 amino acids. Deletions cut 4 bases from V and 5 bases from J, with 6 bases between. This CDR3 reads CASSRVNNEQFF. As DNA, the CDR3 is TGTGCCAGTAGTAGGGTTAACAATGAGCAGTTCTTC.

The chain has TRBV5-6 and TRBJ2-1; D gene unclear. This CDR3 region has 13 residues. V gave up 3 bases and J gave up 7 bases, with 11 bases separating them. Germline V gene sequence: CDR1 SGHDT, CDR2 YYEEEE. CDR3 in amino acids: CASSSLGRNEQFF. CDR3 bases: TGTGCCAGCAGCTCGTTGGGCCGGAATGAGCAGTTCTTC.

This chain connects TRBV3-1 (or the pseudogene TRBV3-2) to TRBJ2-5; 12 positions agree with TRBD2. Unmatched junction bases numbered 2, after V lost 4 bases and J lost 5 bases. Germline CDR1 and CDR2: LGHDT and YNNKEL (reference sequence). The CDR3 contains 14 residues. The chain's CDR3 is CASSRLAGDETQYF. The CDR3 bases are TGTGCCAGCAGCCGACTAGCGGGAGATGAGACCCAGTACTTC.

CDR3 loop: CSFLDGSYGYTF. For the CDR3, the DNA is TGCAGCTTTCTCGACGGAAGCTATGGCTACACCTTC. The gene calls are TRBV29-1 and TRBJ1-2; D uncertain. There are 12 residues in the CDR3. With 8 bases removed from V and 4 bases from J, the gap between germline ends came to 14 bases. Germline V gene sequence: CDR1 SQVTM, CDR2 ANQGSEA.

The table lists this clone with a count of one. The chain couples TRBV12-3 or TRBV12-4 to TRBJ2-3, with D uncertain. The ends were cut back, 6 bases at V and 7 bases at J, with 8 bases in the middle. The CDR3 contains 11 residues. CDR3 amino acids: CASSMTNTQYF. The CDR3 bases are TGTGCCAGCAGCATGACGAATACGCAGTATTTT.

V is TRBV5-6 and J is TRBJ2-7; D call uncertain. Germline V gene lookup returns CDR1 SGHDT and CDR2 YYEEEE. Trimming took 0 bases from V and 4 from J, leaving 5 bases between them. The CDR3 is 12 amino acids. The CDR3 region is CASSLGEYEQYF. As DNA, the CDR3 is TGTGCCAGCAGCTTGGGAGAATACGAGCAGTACTTC.

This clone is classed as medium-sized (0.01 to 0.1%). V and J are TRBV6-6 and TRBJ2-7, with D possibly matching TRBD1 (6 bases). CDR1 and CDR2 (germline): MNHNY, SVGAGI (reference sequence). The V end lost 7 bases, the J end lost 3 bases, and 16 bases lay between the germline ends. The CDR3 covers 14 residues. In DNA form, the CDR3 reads TGTGCCAGCACCAAGGACAGCTCTCACTACGAGCAGTACTTC. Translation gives CASTKDSSHYEQYF.

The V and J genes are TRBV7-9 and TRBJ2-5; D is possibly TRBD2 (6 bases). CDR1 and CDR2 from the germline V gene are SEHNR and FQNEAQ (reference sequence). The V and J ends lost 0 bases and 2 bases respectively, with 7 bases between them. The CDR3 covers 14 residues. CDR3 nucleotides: TGTGCCAGCAGCTTAGCGGGACTTCAAGAGACCCAGTACTTC. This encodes CASSLAGLQETQYF.

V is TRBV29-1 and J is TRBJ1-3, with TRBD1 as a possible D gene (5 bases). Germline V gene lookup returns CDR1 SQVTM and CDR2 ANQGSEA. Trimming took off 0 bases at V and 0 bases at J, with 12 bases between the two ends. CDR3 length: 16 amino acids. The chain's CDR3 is CSVEDRSGDSGNTIYF. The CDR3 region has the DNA TGCAGCGTTGAAGATCGATCGGGGGACTCTGGAAACACCATATATTTT.

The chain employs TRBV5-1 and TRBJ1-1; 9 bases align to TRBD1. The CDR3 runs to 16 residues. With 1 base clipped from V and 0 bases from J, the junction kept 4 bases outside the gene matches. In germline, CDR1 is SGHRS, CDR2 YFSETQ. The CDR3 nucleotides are TGCGCCAGCAGCTTGAGCGGACAGGGGTTGAACACTGAAGCTTTCTTT. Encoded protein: CASSLSGQGLNTEAFF.

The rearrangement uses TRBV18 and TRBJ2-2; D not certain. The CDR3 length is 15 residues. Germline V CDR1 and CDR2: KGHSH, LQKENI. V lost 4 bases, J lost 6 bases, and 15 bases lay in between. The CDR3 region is CASSQSPGSAGELFF. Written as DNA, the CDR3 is TGTGCCAGCTCACAGTCCCCCGGTTCCGCCGGGGAGCTGTTTTTT.

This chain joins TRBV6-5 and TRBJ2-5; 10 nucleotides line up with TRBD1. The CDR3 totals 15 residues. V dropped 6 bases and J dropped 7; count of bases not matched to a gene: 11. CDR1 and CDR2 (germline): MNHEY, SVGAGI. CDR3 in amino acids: CASRRGQGDLGTQYF. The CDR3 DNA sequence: TGTGCCAGCAGGCGTGGACAGGGGGACTTGGGGACCCAGTACTTC.

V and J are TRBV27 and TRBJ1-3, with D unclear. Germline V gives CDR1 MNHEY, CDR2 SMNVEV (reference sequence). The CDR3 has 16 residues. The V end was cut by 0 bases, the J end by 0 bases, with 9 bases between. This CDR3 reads CASSLSGYGSGNTIYF. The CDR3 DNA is TGTGCCAGCAGTTTATCCGGGTACGGCTCTGGAAACACCATATATTTT.

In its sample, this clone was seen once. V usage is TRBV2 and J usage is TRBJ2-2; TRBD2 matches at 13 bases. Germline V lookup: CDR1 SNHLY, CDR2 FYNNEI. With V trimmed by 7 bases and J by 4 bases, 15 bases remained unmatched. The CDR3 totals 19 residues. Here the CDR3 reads CASTAGLAGDPRGTGELFF. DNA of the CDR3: TGTGCCAGCACCGCCGGACTAGCGGGAGACCCACGGGGCACCGGGGAGCTGTTTTTT. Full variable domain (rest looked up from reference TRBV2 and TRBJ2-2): EPEVTQTPSHQVTQMGQEVILRCVPISNHLYFYWYRQILGQKVEFLVSFYNNEISEKSEIFDDQFSVERPDGSNFTLKIRSTKLEDSAMYFCASTAGLAGDPRGTGELFFGEGSRLTVL.